This TCR beta chain was documented in a study of technical replicates of blood from several donors. Produced via immunoSEQ multiplex PCR; TCRdb's table is partial and in-frame only. The sample contains around 79,000 clones, just under 95% of which appear only once. Sequenced material: T cells isolated from PBMCs. The clonotype originates from a human donor in good health.

This CDR3 reads CASSLDWTSGSYEQYF. The CDR3 nucleotides read TGTGCCAGCAGCTTAGACTGGACTAGCGGAAGCTACGAGCAGTACTTC. The chain couples TRBV7-2 to TRBJ2-7, with TRBD2 matching over 10 bases. The V gene end was trimmed by 1 base and the J gene end by 3 bases; junction bases not matched to a gene: 6. Germline CDR1 and CDR2: SGHTA and FQGNSA. The CDR3 runs to 16 residues.